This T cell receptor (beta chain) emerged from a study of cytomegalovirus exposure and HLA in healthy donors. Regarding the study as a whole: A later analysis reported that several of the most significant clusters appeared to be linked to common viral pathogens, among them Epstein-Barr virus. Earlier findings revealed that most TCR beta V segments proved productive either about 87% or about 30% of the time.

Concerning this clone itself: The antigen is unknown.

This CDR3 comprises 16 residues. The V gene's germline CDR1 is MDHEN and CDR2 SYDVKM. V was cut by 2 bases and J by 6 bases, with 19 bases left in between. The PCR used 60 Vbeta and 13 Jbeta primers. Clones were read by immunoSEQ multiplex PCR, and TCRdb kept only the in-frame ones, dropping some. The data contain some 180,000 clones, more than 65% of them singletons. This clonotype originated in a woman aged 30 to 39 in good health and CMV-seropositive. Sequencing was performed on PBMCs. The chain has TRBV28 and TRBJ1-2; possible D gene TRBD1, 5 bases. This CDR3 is CASSLLLNWGLNGYTF. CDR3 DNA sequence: TGTGCCAGCAGTTTACTCTTGAACTGGGGCCTCAATGGCTACACCTTC.